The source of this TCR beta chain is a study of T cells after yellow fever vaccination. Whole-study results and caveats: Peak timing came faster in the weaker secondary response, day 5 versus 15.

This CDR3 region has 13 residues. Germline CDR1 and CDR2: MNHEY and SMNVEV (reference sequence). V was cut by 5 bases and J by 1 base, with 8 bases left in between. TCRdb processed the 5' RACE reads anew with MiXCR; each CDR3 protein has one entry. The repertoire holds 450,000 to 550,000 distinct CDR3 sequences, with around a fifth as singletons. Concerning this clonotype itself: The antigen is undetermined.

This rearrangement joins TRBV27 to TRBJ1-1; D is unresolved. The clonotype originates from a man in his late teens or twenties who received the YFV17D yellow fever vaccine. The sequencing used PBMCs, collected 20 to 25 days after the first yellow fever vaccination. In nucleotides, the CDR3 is TGTGCCAGCAGTCCCCACAAGAACACTGAAGCTTTCTTT. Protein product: CASSPHKNTEAFF.